This TCR beta chain emerged from a study of human T cells and chemical hapten exposure. The overall study: The study enrolled mostly female patients with alopecia areata, totalis or universalis.

This sample's time point: patch test 2, 6 weeks after DPC sensitization. Treatment reported: therapeutic diphenylcyclopropenone sensitization with weekly scalp DPC. General observations from the study: Expanded TCR counts at PT1 went up together with patch test score, a positive correlation.

This clonotype was recorded many times. Its antigen is not known. CDR1 is LGHNA, CDR2 YSLEER, per germline. V lost 0 bases to trimming and J lost 8 bases, with 17 bases between them. The CDR3 covers 16 residues. The authors' processing: Per sample, the median was around 100,000 TCRs, with values from around 25,000 to 690,000. TCRdb re-called the RACE reads through MiXCR, storing one row per CDR3 protein. TCRdb's processing, not the study's, gives the V and J calls here. The sample holds about 140,000 distinct CDR3 sequences, about an eighth seen once. The sequence was obtained from a woman between 50 and 59 years old with alopecia areata. Some clones in this sample may be carry-over from other donors' samples. The source was whole blood, collected in connection with sensitization to the hapten diphenylcyclopropenone (DPC). The chain couples TRBV4-3 to TRBJ2-1; D ambiguous. CDR3 DNA sequence: TGCGCCAGCAGCCAAGACCCTAGGAAGACGATCCATGAGCAGTTCTTC. This sequence encodes CASSQDPRKTIHEQFF.